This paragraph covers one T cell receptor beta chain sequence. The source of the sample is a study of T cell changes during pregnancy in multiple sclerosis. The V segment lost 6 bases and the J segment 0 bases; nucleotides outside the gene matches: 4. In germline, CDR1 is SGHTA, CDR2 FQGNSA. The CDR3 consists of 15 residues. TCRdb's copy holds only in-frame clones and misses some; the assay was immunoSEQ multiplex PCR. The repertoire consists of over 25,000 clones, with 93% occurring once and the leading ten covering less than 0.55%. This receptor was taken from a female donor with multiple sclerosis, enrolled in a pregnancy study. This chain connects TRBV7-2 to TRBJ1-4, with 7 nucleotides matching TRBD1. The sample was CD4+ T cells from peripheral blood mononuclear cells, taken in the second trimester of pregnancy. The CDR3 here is CASSSGTATNEKLFF. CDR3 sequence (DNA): TGTGCCAGCAGTTCCGGGACAGCAACTAATGAAAAACTGTTTTTT.